The 27 T cell receptor beta chains below come from one sample, sequenced in a study of cytomegalovirus exposure and HLA in healthy donors. 60 Vbeta and 13 Jbeta primers were used in PCR. This table comes from immunoSEQ multiplex PCR, and its TCRdb copy is limited to in-frame clones, with some not included. Among about 200,000 clones, almost 70% were seen once, and the ten largest hold 2.6%. The sequenced sample consisted of PBMCs. These receptors came from a man aged 35 to 55 in good health and CMV-seropositive.

The chain recombines TRBV6-5 with TRBJ1-1; TRBD1 might be the D (5 bases). The CDR3 has 13 amino acids. Germline values: CDR1 MNHEY, CDR2 SVGAGI. Trimming left V 0 bases short and J 8 bases short, with 10 bases between. The CDR3 loop is CASSYSGQREAFF. CDR3 in DNA: TGTGCCAGCAGTTACTCGGGGCAACGAGAAGCTTTCTTT.

This chain joins TRBV4-1 and TRBJ1-4, with D perhaps TRBD1 (5 bases). Trimming cost V 3 bases and J 10 bases, with 12 bases left between them. Germline V gene sequence: CDR1 MGHRA, CDR2 YSYEKL. This CDR3 has 13 residues. The CDR3 sequence: CASSHRTQTKLFF. The CDR3 DNA is TGCGCCAGCAGCCATCGGACACAGACAAAACTGTTTTTT.

This chain links TRBV13 with TRBJ1-2; D unclear. V was pared by 1 base and J by 0 bases, with 12 bases between. The CDR3 consists of 16 residues. The germline V gene has CDR1 PRHDT and CDR2 FYEKMQ (reference sequence). CDR3 in amino acids: CASSLVAGSANYGYTF. Here the CDR3 DNA reads TGTGCCAGCAGCTTAGTGGCGGGTTCTGCTAACTATGGCTACACCTTC. The full variable domain, rest sourced from reference TRBV13 and TRBJ1-2, is AAGVIQSPRHLIKEKRETATLKCYPIPRHDTVYWYQQGPGQDPQFLISFYEKMQSDKGSIPDRFSAQQFSDYHSELNMSSLELGDSALYFCASSLVAGSANYGYTFGSGTRLTVV.

This clone was seen once. The V call is TRBV25-1, the J call TRBJ1-1, with 7 bases fitting TRBD1. J gave up 4 bases and V 7 bases, and 6 bases lay outside the gene matches. This CDR3 is 13 amino acids long. Per the germline V gene, CDR1 is MGHDK and CDR2 is SYGVNS. CDR3 sequence: CASTTRQGTEAFF. The CDR3, as DNA: TGTGCCAGCACCACACGACAGGGCACTGAAGCTTTCTTT.

In nucleotides, the CDR3 is TGTGCCAGCAGCCGGGACTTGAAAGAGACCCAGTACTTC. Protein product: CASSRDLKETQYF. The V gene is TRBV5-4, the J gene TRBJ2-5; TRBD2 is a possible D gene (6 bases). This CDR3 contains 13 residues. Looked up from germline, CDR1 is SGHNT and CDR2 is YYREEE (reference sequence). The V end was cut by 4 bases, the J end by 3 bases, with 10 bases between.

The chain has TRBV5-1 and TRBJ1-2; 12 positions agree with TRBD1. With V trimmed by 4 bases and J by 4 bases, 5 bases remained unmatched. Germline assignment: CDR1 SGHRS and CDR2 YFSETQ. This CDR3 region has 15 residues. The chain's CDR3 is CASSGGQGAGYGYTF. The CDR3 DNA is TGCGCCAGCAGCGGGGGACAGGGGGCAGGCTATGGCTACACCTTC.

This chain connects TRBV6-1 to TRBJ2-7, with a weak D call TRBD2 (6 bases). V was cut by 5 bases and J by 4 bases, with 15 bases left in between. This CDR3 is 14 amino acids long. Per the germline V gene, CDR1 is MNHNS and CDR2 is SASEGT. The CDR3 here is CASSMGGEGYEQYF. The CDR3 DNA sequence: TGTGCCAGCAGTATGGGGGGAGAGGGGTACGAGCAGTACTTC.

CDR3 bases: TGTGCCAGCAGTTACTCGCTGGACAGGGTCTACCAAAAACTGTTTTTT. It encodes CASSYSLDRVYQKLFF. The rearrangement uses TRBV6-5 and TRBJ1-4; 8 positions match TRBD1. The CDR3 loop spans 16 amino acids. CDR1 MNHEY and CDR2 SVGAGI come from the germline V gene. The V and J ends lost 0 bases and 9 bases, in that order; junction bases with no gene match: 9.

The rearrangement links TRBV7-6 to TRBJ1-1, with D tentatively TRBD1 (6 bases). Trimming shortened V by 5 bases and J by 0 bases, and 16 bases separated the two germline ends. This CDR3 has 16 residues. Germline V gene lookup returns CDR1 SGHVS and CDR2 FNYEAQ. The CDR3 DNA reads TGTGCCAGCAGCCCGGAACAGGGCTCTTTGAACACTGAAGCTTTCTTT. It yields the protein CASSPEQGSLNTEAFF.

J is TRBJ2-1 and V is TRBV9; possibly TRBD2 for D (5 bases). The germline CDR1 and CDR2 sequences are SGDLS and YYNGEE. The CDR3 has 17 residues. V lost 3 bases and J 0 bases, leaving 16 bases between the germline ends. CDR3 protein: CASSASSRGPSYNEQFF. The CDR3 nucleotides read TGTGCCAGCAGCGCTTCATCCCGGGGTCCCTCCTACAATGAGCAGTTCTTC.

This chain links TRBV11-2 with TRBJ1-2; possible D gene TRBD1, 6 bases. Germline CDR1 reads SGHAT; CDR2 reads FQNNGV. The V end was cut by 0 bases, the J end by 4 bases, with 15 bases between. This CDR3 has 16 amino acids. For the CDR3, the DNA is TGTGCCAGCAGCTTAGATCCGCGGACAGTTCTCTATGGCTACACCTTC. Its translation: CASSLDPRTVLYGYTF.

The V gene is TRBV5-1, the J gene TRBJ2-7; a possible D gene is TRBD1 (6 bases). CDR1 SGHRS and CDR2 YFSETQ come from the germline V gene. The CDR3 has 14 residues. Trimming took off 2 bases at V and 1 base at J, with 10 bases between the two ends. The CDR3: CASSFKDSSYEQYF. The CDR3 bases are TGCGCCAGCAGCTTCAAGGACAGTTCCTACGAGCAGTACTTC.

The rearrangement links TRBV9 to TRBJ2-1; the match to TRBD2 covers 9 bases. The CDR3 is 15 residues long. CDR1 is SGDLS and CDR2 is YYNGEE in the germline V gene. The V segment lost 2 bases and the J segment 6 bases; nucleotides outside the gene matches: 6. The CDR3 DNA reads TGTGCCAGCAGCGTTGGCGGGGGGGCTCTCAATGAGCAGTTCTTC. As protein: CASSVGGGALNEQFF. The variable domain in full, with the rest retrieved from reference TRBV9 and TRBJ2-1, is DSGVTQTPKHLITATGQRVTLRCSPRSGDLSVYWYQQSLDQGLQFLIQYYNGEERAKGNILERFSAQQFPDLHSELNLSSLELGDSALYFCASSVGGGALNEQFFGPGTRLTVL.

The rearrangement uses TRBV5-1 and TRBJ2-3, with D perhaps matching TRBD1 (8 bases). The CDR3 extends over 16 amino acids. The germline V gene has CDR1 SGHRS and CDR2 YFSETQ. Trimming removed 3 bases at V and 6 bases at J, with 20 bases between. The CDR3 sequence is CASSWTLQGGSDTQYF. The CDR3 DNA reads TGCGCCAGCAGCTGGACCCTACAGGGGGGGTCGGATACGCAGTATTTT.

The gene calls are TRBV6-5 and TRBJ2-5; D is perhaps TRBD2 (5 bases). Per the germline V gene, CDR1 is MNHEY and CDR2 is SVGAGI. There are 13 residues in the CDR3. V gave up 3 bases and J gave up 4 bases, with 9 bases separating them. CDR3 DNA sequence: TGTGCCAGCAGTTATCTAGGAGGAGAGACCCAGTACTTC. Translating gives CASSYLGGETQYF.

The chain links TRBV11-2 to TRBJ2-5, with D possibly being TRBD2 (7 bases). V was cut by 3 bases and J by 2 bases, with 13 bases left in between. This CDR3 has 15 amino acids. Germline values: CDR1 SGHAT, CDR2 FQNNGV. The CDR3 loop reads CASSFVGGRQETQYF. The CDR3, as DNA: TGTGCCAGCAGCTTCGTGGGGGGGCGACAAGAGACCCAGTACTTC.

This clone was picked up a small number of times. The chain employs TRBV4-2 and TRBJ2-3, with a tentative D call TRBD2 (5 bases). Trimming left V 5 bases short and J 1 base short, with 7 bases between. Germline-derived CDR1 and CDR2 are LGHNA and YNFKEQ. The CDR3 totals 13 residues. The CDR3 loop reads CASSGRGTDTQYF. CDR3 sequence (DNA): TGTGCCAGCAGCGGGCGGGGCACAGATACGCAGTATTTT.

The V call is TRBV5-1, the J call TRBJ2-3; 10 nucleotides match TRBD2. There are 15 residues in the CDR3. J was trimmed by 4 bases and V by 0 bases; bases with no gene match: 2. The germline V gene encodes CDR1 SGHRS and CDR2 YFSETQ. The CDR3 DNA is TGCGCCAGCAGCTTGGCTAGCGGGGGCCCAGATACGCAGTATTTT. Translating it yields CASSLASGGPDTQYF.

This chain uses TRBV28 with TRBJ1-2; possible D gene TRBD1, 5 bases. Germline CDR1 is MDHEN and CDR2 is SYDVKM. The CDR3 is 13 amino acids. V was clipped by 3 bases and J by 3 bases, with 8 bases between them. The CDR3 sequence is CASSFDSHYGYTF. The CDR3 DNA follows: TGTGCCAGCAGTTTTGACAGCCACTATGGCTACACCTTC.

In this sample, this clone turned up a few times. The V call is TRBV11-3, the J call TRBJ2-2; D call uncertain. This CDR3 comprises 13 residues. Trimming took off 2 bases at V and 5 bases at J, with 6 bases between the two ends. CDR1 and CDR2 (germline): SGHNT, YENEEA. In DNA form, the CDR3 reads TGTGCCAGCAGCTTAAGCCGAACCGGGGAGCTGTTTTTT. It codes for CASSLSRTGELFF.

The chain is built from TRBV5-1 and TRBJ2-2, with D tentatively TRBD1 (6 bases). Per the germline V gene, CDR1 is SGHRS and CDR2 is YFSETQ. This CDR3 has 14 residues. V was clipped by 0 bases and J by 4 bases, with 7 bases between them. CDR3 bases: TGCGCCAGCAGCTTGGGGACAGTCACCGGGGAGCTGTTTTTT. This gives the protein CASSLGTVTGELFF.

Here the CDR3 DNA reads TGCGCCAGCAGCTTGGAAACTAGCGGGGTATACAATGAGCAGTTCTTC. Residues: CASSLETSGVYNEQFF. V is TRBV5-1 and J is TRBJ2-1; 10 nucleotides line up with TRBD2. Germline V gene sequence: CDR1 SGHRS, CDR2 YFSETQ. This CDR3 has 16 residues. V gave up 0 bases and J gave up 4 bases; unmatched junction bases: 4.

The table lists this clone with a count of one. The J gene is TRBJ1-6, the V gene TRBV19, with 9 bases matching TRBD1. The junction had 7 bases not matched to a gene; V was cut back by 7 bases and J by 6 bases. The germline V gene has CDR1 LNHDA and CDR2 SQIVND (reference sequence). The CDR3 totals 15 residues. CDR3 residues: CASNLQGAGNSPLHF. In nucleotides, the CDR3 is TGTGCCAGTAATCTACAGGGGGCGGGTAATTCACCCCTCCACTTT.

In this sample, this clone turned up a few times. The V and J genes are TRBV28 and TRBJ2-1, with TRBD1 identical over 10 bases. With 4 bases clipped from V and 6 bases from J, the junction kept 15 bases outside the gene matches. This CDR3 region has 18 residues. Germline V CDR1 and CDR2: MDHEN, SYDVKM. The CDR3 nucleotides read TGTGCCAGCAGTTCCATACTCCGACAGGGGGCGCGGGTCAATGAGCAGTTCTTC. Translating gives CASSSILRQGARVNEQFF.

V gene TRBV5-4 combines with J gene TRBJ2-2; D is possibly TRBD2 (6 bases). CDR3 length: 15 residues. The V end was cut by 1 base, the J end by 6 bases, with 13 bases between. CDR1 is SGHNT and CDR2 is YYREEE in the germline V gene (reference sequence). CDR3 in amino acids: CASSLRGMVPGELFF. Written as DNA, the CDR3 is TGTGCCAGCAGCTTGCGGGGGATGGTCCCCGGGGAGCTGTTTTTT.

This clone occurred a few times. V and J are TRBV6-1 and TRBJ1-3, with D uncertain. CDR3 size: 13 residues. Germline values: CDR1 MNHNS, CDR2 SASEGT. The V end was cut by 3 bases, the J end by 4 bases, with 7 bases between. The CDR3 here is CASSDGSGNTIYF. The DNA for the CDR3 is TGTGCCAGCAGTGACGGGTCCGGAAACACCATATATTTT.

This clone was recorded a few times. The V and J genes are TRBV4-1 and TRBJ1-1, with 9 bases aligning to TRBD1. The V segment lost 8 bases and the J segment 5 bases; nucleotides outside the gene matches: 12. The CDR3 contains 15 residues. Looked up from germline, CDR1 is MGHRA and CDR2 is YSYEKL. CDR3 sequence (DNA): TGCGCCAGCGGGAGTGGGGGGACAGGGTGGACTGAAGCTTTCTTT. Amino acids: CASGSGGTGWTEAFF.